The source of this T cell receptor (beta chain) is a study of spatial heterogeneity in lung cancer (dated by TCRdb to between 2018 and 2021). Regarding the complete study: More beta-chain than alpha-chain transcripts were consistently detected, likely reflecting higher beta-chain transcript abundance. In the raw uncorrected reads, each unique combination of TCR and UMI appeared on average more than ten times. TCR alpha and beta repertoires were quantitatively compared across multiple tumor regions, matched nontumor lung and blood in non-small cell lung cancer. Nonsynonymous mutation counts, determined by whole-exome sequencing of tumor tissue, were related to TCR repertoire features. Both alpha and beta chains were TCR-sequenced in a few hundred tumor regions, about 64 matched nontumor lung samples and around 54 PBMC samples obtained at surgery.

The sample's time point label, in plain terms: sample taken at primary tumor resection. For TCR sequencing, whole RNA was extracted from tumor and nontumor lung tissue, or from cryopreserved PBMC samples, and no cell sorting was done. Samples were obtained from about 75 patients with early-stage, untreated non-small cell lung cancer from the lung TRACERx cohort. Only patients for whom sufficient RNA was available from at least two tumor regions were selected for TCR sequencing. In this sample, this clonotype turned up many times. Which antigen it targets is not known. Within one base of it there is no much larger clone, and no base qualities were kept. What the study reported, not specific to this receptor: Confirming at a functional level the hypothesis that regional TCRs recognize regional mutations was considered to require additional single-cell paired TCR alpha and beta sequencing. Ubiquitous expanded tumor TCRs were found in blood more often at tumor resection than at routine follow-up.

Receptors were amplified or captured by 5' RACE. The run used a NextSeq 500. The TCR library protocol attached a unique molecular identifier to each TCR cDNA molecule to allow correction of PCR and sequencing errors. Turning to the authors' computational methods: TCR identification, UMI-based error correction and CDR3 extraction were performed with Decombinator tools. TCRs above a frequency of 2 per 1,000, corresponding to the top 1% of the tumor frequency distribution, were defined as expanded. Rényi diversity was computed with the R vegan package after subsampling each repertoire 100 times to 5,000 TCRs. CDR3 similarity networks were built from amino acid triplet string-kernel similarity, with CDR3s being connected when pairwise similarity was above 0.82. Clones were called with MiXCR by TCRdb after fastp trimmed the public reads at Q25, and only in-frame beta chains were retained. Each CDR3 protein gets just one entry, which takes the most common genes and DNA from the rows behind it. The authors' filters were not applied to this entry. The sample includes about 38,000 distinct CDR3 sequences, with 7.5% observed a single time. About 26% of the sample is in the top ten clones.

V sheds 6 bases and J sheds 1 base, leaving 12 bases between their ends. The CDR3 runs 13 amino acids, cysteine and phenylalanine included. The DNA shown is the 39-base CDR3, in frame from base 1. CDR1 DFQATT and CDR2 SNEGSKA are derived from the germline V gene (reference sequence). The chain is encoded by TRBV20-1 joined to TRBJ1-1; a tentative D match to TRBD1 spans 5 bases. Material: PBMCs, obtained at surgery. This clonotype was sampled from a male donor with early-stage non-small cell lung cancer. The DNA sequence is TGCAGTGCCAACGGACAACAGAACACTGAAGCTTTCTTT. The translation is CSANGQQNTEAFF.